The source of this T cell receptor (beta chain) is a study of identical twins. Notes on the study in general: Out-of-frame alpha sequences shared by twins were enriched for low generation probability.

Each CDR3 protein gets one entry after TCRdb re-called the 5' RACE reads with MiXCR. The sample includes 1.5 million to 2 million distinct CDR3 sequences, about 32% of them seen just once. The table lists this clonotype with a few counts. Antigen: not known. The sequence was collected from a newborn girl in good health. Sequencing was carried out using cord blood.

The CDR3 nucleotides are TGCAGTGCTAGACGAGGAGGGTCAGGGAATTCACCCCTCCACTTT. Its translation is CSARRGGSGNSPLHF. The chain is built from TRBV20-1 and TRBJ1-6; tentative D call: TRBD1 (5 bases). The germline V gene has CDR1 DFQATT and CDR2 SNEGSKA (reference sequence). V shed 2 bases and J shed 7 bases, with 15 bases lying between them. This CDR3 contains 15 residues.